This T cell receptor beta chain was captured by sequencing in a study of response to subunit inactivated influenza vaccine. Study-level results: Each seasonal influenza vaccination, the authors suggested, recruits few new T cells.

This clonotype was counted ten times or more. Its specificity is not known. TCRdb reprocessed the RT-PCR reads via MiXCR and lists one record per CDR3 protein. The data show under 200,000 distinct CDR3 sequences, more than 10% seen once. The same data also went into a second study, on T cells expressing NK-cell markers. That report adds: UMIs accompanied the 5'RACE template switching by which TCR beta cDNA was made.

The source was CD8+ T cells sorted from PBMCs, collected 11 to 12 days after vaccination. This TCR was recovered from a middle-aged man who received an inactivated influenza vaccine.

Here the CDR3 reads CASSFWDSYEQYF. CDR3 DNA: TGTGCCAGCAGTTTCTGGGACAGCTACGAGCAGTACTTC. The chain carries TRBV12-3 or TRBV12-4 and TRBJ2-7; 7 positions match TRBD1. The CDR3 extends over 13 amino acids. The V gene end was trimmed by 3 bases and the J gene end by 3 bases; junction bases not matched to a gene: 2.